One and the same sample provided the 17 T cell receptor beta chains below, sequenced in a study of cytomegalovirus exposure and HLA in healthy donors (dated by TCRdb to about 2017). Library prep was done by the immunoSEQ multiplex PCR assay. Sourced from immuneACCESS, this table was stored by TCRdb with only in-frame sequences that have V and J called. A share of the clones is absent; for the studies checked, an unresolved V gene accounts for under half, and the remainder has no known explanation. The sample table lists some 170,000 clones, roughly 84% of them with a count of one. The top ten hold approximately 10% of the sample. The sequencing sample was made of PBMCs. These receptors originate from a man aged 25 to 45 in good health and CMV-seropositive.

The chain carries TRBV4-2 and TRBJ2-5; weak D call: TRBD2 (5 bases). With 4 bases removed from V and 1 base from J, the gap between germline ends came to 16 bases. The V gene's germline CDR1 is LGHNA and CDR2 YNFKEQ. This CDR3 comprises 16 residues. CDR3 coding DNA: TGTGCCAGCAGCCGGTCTGCGGGTGATCGCCAAGAGACCCAGTACTTC. This codes for CASSRSAGDRQETQYF.

The chain links TRBV19 to TRBJ1-3, with 7 nucleotides matching TRBD1. The CDR3 spans 17 residues. Germline V gene lookup returns CDR1 LNHDA and CDR2 SQIVND (reference sequence). After removal of 3 bases from V and 4 bases from J, the junction contained 12 bases not matched to a gene. The CDR3 DNA sequence: TGTGCCAGTAGTATCCCGCACAGGGGACCTACGGGAAACACCATATATTTT. The encoded protein is CASSIPHRGPTGNTIYF. Full variable domain (rest looked up from reference TRBV19 and TRBJ1-3): DGGITQSPKYLFRKEGQNVTLSCEQNLNHDAMYWYRQDPGQGLRLIYYSQIVNDFQKGDIAEGYSVSREKKESFPLTVTSAQKNPTAFYLCASSIPHRGPTGNTIYFGEGSWLTVV.

The chain links TRBV10-3 to TRBJ2-5; 11 positions agree with TRBD1. Losses at the gene ends were 4 bases for V and 5 bases for J; bases not matched to a gene: 3. The CDR3 sequence is 14 residues long. Germline values: CDR1 ENHRY, CDR2 SYGVKD. The CDR3 reads CAISGTGGIETQYF. The CDR3 nucleotides are TGTGCCATCAGTGGGACAGGGGGCATTGAGACCCAGTACTTC.

About this clone itself: This same CDR3 is encoded by further DNA sequences in the sample. The CDR3 coding sequence is TGTGCCAGCAGCGGGACTAGCGGGTCCTACGAGCAGTACTTC. Translating gives CASSGTSGSYEQYF. The rearrangement uses TRBV9 and TRBJ2-7; 11 nucleotides agree with TRBD2. This CDR3 contains 14 residues. From germline, CDR1 is SGDLS and CDR2 YYNGEE. V lost 3 bases to trimming and J lost 1 base; unmatched junction nucleotides: 0.

V and J are TRBV10-3 and TRBJ2-7; D might be TRBD2 (6 bases). Germline V gene sequence: CDR1 ENHRY, CDR2 SYGVKD. Trimming left V 0 bases short and J 1 base short, with 10 bases between. The CDR3 has 15 amino acids. CDR3 sequence reads: CAISESVAASYEQYF. For the CDR3, the DNA is TGTGCCATCAGTGAGTCGGTAGCGGCATCCTACGAGCAGTACTTC.

The chain recombines TRBV28 with TRBJ2-5; 8 nucleotides match TRBD1. The CDR3 consists of 13 residues. The V segment lost 6 bases and the J segment 4 bases; nucleotides outside the gene matches: 4. Germline V gene lookup returns CDR1 MDHEN and CDR2 SYDVKM. Written as DNA, the CDR3 is TGTGCCAGCAGCGCAGGGGGCCCAGAGACCCAGTACTTC. Its protein product is CASSAGGPETQYF.

As DNA, the CDR3 is TGCGCCAGCAGCTTGGACTGGGGCGAGACCCAGTACTTC. Translating it yields CASSLDWGETQYF. The chain links TRBV5-1 to TRBJ2-5; TRBD1 might be the D (5 bases). The CDR3 is made up of 13 amino acids. CDR1 is SGHRS and CDR2 is YFSETQ in the germline V gene. V was cut by 0 bases and J by 5 bases, with 8 bases left in between.

J is TRBJ2-7 and V is TRBV28, with a weak D call TRBD1 (5 bases). CDR3 length equals 14 residues. Trimming took 6 bases from V and 3 from J, leaving 15 bases between them. From germline, CDR1 is MDHEN and CDR2 SYDVKM. CDR3 sequence reads: CASRTTLGVYEQYF. The CDR3 region has the DNA TGTGCCAGCAGAACTACCCTAGGGGTCTACGAGCAGTACTTC.

The rearrangement joins TRBV9 to TRBJ2-3; D may be TRBD2 (7 bases). CDR3 length: 17 residues. Germline CDR1 SGDLS, CDR2 YYNGEE. V was clipped by 0 bases and J by 0 bases, with 14 bases between them. CDR3 coding DNA: TGTGCCAGCAGCGTAGGGGGGGGCTACACTAGCACAGATACGCAGTATTTT. Its protein product is CASSVGGGYTSTDTQYF.

The rearrangement joins TRBV29-1 to TRBJ2-5, with 9 bases lining up with TRBD1. V was pared by 3 bases and J by 7 bases, with 9 bases of the junction left unmatched. The germline gives CDR1 SQVTM, CDR2 ANQGSEA. The CDR3 loop spans 14 amino acids. The chain's CDR3 is CSVDVQGARGTQYF. CDR3 coding DNA: TGCAGCGTTGACGTACAGGGGGCGAGGGGGACCCAGTACTTC.

This chain links TRBV9 with TRBJ2-2; possibly TRBD2 for D (5 bases). Germline CDR1 SGDLS, CDR2 YYNGEE. There are 14 residues in the CDR3. V was cut by 4 bases and J by 8 bases, with 15 bases left in between. The CDR3 region has the DNA TGTGCCAGCAGCCCAGGAGGACCCCCGGGGGAGCTGTTTTTT. It codes for CASSPGGPPGELFF.

The CDR3 reads CASSAGQGVGKTQYF. CDR3 bases: TGTGCCAGCAGCGCCGGACAGGGAGTCGGAAAGACCCAGTACTTC. The rearrangement uses TRBV11-1 and TRBJ2-5; 8 nucleotides match TRBD1. The germline V gene has CDR1 SGHAT and CDR2 FQDESV (reference sequence). Unmatched junction bases numbered 11, after V lost 5 bases and J lost 6 bases. The CDR3 is 15 amino acids.

In this sample, this clone turned up once. Within the sample, other DNA sequences also encode this same CDR3. V gene TRBV9 combines with J gene TRBJ1-5, with a tentative D call TRBD1 (5 bases). The V end was cut by 2 bases, the J end by 1 base, with 10 bases between. The CDR3 length is 15 residues. Germline CDR1 and CDR2: SGDLS and YYNGEE. In DNA, the CDR3 is TGTGCCAGCAGCGTTGGGCAGGGCAGCAATCAGCCCCAGCATTTT. As protein: CASSVGQGSNQPQHF.

Comment on this clone: This specimen includes other DNA sequences encoding the same CDR3. The rearrangement links TRBV7-9 to TRBJ2-1; maybe TRBD2 (6 bases). This CDR3 comprises 12 residues. Per the germline V gene, CDR1 is SEHNR and CDR2 is FQNEAQ (reference sequence). V dropped 2 bases and J dropped 7 bases, with 6 bases sitting between them. Here the CDR3 DNA reads TGTGCCAGCAGCTTACGGGGGAATGAGCAGTTCTTC. It specifies CASSLRGNEQFF.

The chain has TRBV18 and TRBJ2-1; 15 nucleotides agree with TRBD2. This CDR3 region has 15 residues. Germline V gene lookup returns CDR1 KGHSH and CDR2 LQKENI. Trimming cost V 2 bases and J 10 bases; bases outside gene matches: 3. CDR3 in DNA: TGTGCCAGCTCACCAGGGACTAGCGGGAGGCACGAGCAGTTCTTC. This gives the protein CASSPGTSGRHEQFF.

This chain joins TRBV29-1 and TRBJ1-4; 8 nucleotides agree with TRBD1. The germline gives CDR1 SQVTM, CDR2 ANQGSEA. V shed 0 bases, J shed 8 bases, and the junction held 11 bases outside the gene matches. The CDR3 sequence is 16 residues long. CDR3: CSVEDLRGPDREKLFF. The CDR3 nucleotides are TGCAGCGTTGAAGATCTCAGGGGGCCGGATCGCGAAAAACTGTTTTTT. The complete variable domain, with remaining parts taken from reference TRBV29-1 and TRBJ1-4, reads SAVISQKPSRDICQRGTSLTIQCQVDSQVTMMFWYRQQPGQSLTLIATANQGSEATYESGFVIDKFPISRPNLTFSTLTVSNMSPEDSSIYLCSVEDLRGPDREKLFFGSGTQLSVL.

The rearrangement joins TRBV7-8 to TRBJ1-5; TRBD1 aligns across 9 bases. This CDR3 has 15 residues. Germline lookup yields CDR1 SGHVS and CDR2 FQNEAQ. J gave up 4 bases and V 2 bases, and 3 bases lay outside the gene matches. CDR3: CASSLWTGVNQPQHF. The CDR3 DNA reads as TGTGCCAGCAGCTTATGGACAGGGGTAAATCAGCCCCAGCATTTT.